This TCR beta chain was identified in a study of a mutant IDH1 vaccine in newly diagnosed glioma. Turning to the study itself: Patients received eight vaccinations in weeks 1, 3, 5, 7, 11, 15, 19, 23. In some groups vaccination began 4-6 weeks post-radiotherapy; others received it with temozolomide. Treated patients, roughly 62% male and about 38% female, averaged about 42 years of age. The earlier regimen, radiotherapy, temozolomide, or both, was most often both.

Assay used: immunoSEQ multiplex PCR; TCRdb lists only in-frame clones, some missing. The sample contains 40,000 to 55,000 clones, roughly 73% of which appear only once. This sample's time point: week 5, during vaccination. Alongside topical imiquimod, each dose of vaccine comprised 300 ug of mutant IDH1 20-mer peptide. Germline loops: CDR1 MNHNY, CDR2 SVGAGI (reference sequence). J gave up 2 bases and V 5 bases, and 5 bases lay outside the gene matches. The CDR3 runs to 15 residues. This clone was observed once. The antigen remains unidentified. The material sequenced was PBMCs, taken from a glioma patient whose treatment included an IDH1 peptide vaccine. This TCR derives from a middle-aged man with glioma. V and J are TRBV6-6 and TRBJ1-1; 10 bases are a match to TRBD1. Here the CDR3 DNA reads TGTGCCAGCAGTAGCGGACAGGGGGATAACACTGAAGCTTTCTTT. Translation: CASSSGQGDNTEAFF.